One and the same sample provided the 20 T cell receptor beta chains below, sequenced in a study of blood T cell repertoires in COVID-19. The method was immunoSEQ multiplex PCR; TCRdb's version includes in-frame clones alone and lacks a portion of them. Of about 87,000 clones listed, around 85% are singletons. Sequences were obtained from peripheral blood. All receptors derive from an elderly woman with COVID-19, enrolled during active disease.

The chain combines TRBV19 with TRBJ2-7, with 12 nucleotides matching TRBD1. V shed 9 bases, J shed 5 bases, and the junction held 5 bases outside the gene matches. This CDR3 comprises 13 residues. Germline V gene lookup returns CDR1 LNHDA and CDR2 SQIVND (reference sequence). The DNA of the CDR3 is TGTGCCAGCCGGGACAGGGGGCAGGACGAGCAGTACTTC. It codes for CASRDRGQDEQYF.

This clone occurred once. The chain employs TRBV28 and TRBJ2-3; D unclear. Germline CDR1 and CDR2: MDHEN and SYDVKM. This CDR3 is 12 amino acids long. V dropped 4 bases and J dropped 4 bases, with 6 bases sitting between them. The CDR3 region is CASSSQPDTQYF. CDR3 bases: TGTGCCAGCAGTTCACAGCCAGATACGCAGTATTTT.

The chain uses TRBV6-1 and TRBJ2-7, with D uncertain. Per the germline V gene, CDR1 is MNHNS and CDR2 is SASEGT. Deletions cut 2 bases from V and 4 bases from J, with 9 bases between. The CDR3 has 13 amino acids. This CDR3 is CASSELVSYEQYF. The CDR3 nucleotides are TGTGCCAGCAGTGAATTGGTGAGTTACGAGCAGTACTTC.

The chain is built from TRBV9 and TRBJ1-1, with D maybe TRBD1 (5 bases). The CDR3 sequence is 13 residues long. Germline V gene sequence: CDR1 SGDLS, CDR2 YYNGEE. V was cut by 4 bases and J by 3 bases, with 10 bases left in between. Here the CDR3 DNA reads TGTGCCAGCAGCCCCCGCAGGGACACTGAAGCTTTCTTT. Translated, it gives CASSPRRDTEAFF.

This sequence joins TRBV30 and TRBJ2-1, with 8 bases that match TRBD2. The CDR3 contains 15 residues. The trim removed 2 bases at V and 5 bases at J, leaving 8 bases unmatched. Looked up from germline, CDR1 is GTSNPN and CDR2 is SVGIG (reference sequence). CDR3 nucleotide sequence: TGTGCCTGGAGTCCACTCGGGAGGGGACACAATGAGCAGTTCTTC. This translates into CAWSPLGRGHNEQFF.

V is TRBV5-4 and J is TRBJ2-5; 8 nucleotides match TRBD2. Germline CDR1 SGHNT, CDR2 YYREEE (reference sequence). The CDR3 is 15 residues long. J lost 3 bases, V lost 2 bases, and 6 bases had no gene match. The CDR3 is CASSFSAGGEETQYF. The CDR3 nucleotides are TGTGCCAGCAGCTTTTCGGCGGGGGGCGAAGAGACCCAGTACTTC.

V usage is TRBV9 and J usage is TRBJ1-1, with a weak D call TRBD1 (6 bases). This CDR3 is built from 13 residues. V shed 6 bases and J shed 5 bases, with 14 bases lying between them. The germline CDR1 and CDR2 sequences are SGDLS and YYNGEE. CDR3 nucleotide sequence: TGTGCCAGCACCCCAAGCACAGGGACTGAAGCTTTCTTT. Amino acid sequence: CASTPSTGTEAFF.

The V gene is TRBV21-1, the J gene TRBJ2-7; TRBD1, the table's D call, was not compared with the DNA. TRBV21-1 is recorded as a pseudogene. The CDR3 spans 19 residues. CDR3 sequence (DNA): TGTGCCAGCAGCAAAGGGCTACAGGGTAATATCTTAAGTGGGTACGAGCAGTACTTC. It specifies CASSKGLQGNILSGYEQYF.

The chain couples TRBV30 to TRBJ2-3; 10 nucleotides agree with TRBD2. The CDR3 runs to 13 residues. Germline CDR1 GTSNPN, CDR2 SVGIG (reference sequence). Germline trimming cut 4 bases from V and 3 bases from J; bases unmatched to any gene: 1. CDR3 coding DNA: TGTGCCTGGACTAGCGGGGGAACAGATACGCAGTATTTT. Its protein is CAWTSGGTDTQYF.

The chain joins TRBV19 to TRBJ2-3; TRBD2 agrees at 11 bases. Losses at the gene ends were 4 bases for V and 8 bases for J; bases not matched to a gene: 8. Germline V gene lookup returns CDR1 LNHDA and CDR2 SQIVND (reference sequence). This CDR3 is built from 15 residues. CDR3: CASSTVAGGRVTQYF. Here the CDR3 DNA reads TGTGCCAGTAGTACCGTAGCGGGGGGGCGGGTTACGCAGTATTTT.

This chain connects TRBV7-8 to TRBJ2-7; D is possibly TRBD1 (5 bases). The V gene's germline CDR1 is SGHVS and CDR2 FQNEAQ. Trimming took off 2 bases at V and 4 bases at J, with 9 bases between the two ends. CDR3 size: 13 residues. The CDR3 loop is CASSLNRQYEQYF. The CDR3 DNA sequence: TGTGCCAGCAGCTTAAACAGGCAATACGAGCAGTACTTC.

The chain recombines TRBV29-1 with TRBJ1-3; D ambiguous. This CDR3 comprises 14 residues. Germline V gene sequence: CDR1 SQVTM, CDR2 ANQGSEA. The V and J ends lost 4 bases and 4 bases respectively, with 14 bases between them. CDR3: CSVVLVTSGNTIYF. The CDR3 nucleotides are TGCAGCGTTGTTCTGGTCACATCGGGAAACACCATATATTTT.

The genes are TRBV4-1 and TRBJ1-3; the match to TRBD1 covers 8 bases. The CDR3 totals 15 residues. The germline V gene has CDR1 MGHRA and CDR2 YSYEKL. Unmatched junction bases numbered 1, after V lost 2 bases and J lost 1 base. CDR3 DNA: TGCGCCAGCAGCCAACAGGGGGCATCTGGAAACACCATATATTTT. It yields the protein CASSQQGASGNTIYF.

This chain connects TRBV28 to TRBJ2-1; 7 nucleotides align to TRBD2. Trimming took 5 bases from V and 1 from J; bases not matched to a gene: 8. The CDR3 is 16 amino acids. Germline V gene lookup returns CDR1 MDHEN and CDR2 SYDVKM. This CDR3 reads CASSGFRAGSYNEQFF. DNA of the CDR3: TGTGCCAGCAGTGGGTTTCGAGCGGGGTCCTACAATGAGCAGTTCTTC.

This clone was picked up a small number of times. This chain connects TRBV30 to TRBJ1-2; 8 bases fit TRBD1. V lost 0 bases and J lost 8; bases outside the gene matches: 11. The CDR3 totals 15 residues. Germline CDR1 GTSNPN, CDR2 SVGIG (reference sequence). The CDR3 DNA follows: TGTGCCTGGAGTGTATATACGACAGGGGATAAAGGCTACACCTTC. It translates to CAWSVYTTGDKGYTF.

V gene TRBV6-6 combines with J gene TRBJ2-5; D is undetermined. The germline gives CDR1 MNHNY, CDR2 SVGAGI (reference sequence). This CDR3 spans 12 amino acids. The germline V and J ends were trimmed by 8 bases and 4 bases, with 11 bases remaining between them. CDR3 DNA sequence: TGTGCCAGCTCGATCGGGTTAGAGACCCAGTACTTC. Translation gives CASSIGLETQYF.

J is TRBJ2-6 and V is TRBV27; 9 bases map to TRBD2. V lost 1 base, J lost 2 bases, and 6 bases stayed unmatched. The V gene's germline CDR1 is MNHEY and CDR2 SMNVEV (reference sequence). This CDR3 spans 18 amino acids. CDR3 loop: CASSLYGGGAAGANVLTF. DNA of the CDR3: TGTGCCAGCAGTTTATACGGCGGGGGGGCAGCTGGGGCCAACGTCCTGACTTTC.

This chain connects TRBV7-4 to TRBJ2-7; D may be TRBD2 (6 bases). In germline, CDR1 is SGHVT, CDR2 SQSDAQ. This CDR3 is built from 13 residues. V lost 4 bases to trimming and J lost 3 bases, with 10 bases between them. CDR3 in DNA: TGTGCCAGCAGCTCGGAGGGCGTCTACGAGCAGTACTTC. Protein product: CASSSEGVYEQYF.

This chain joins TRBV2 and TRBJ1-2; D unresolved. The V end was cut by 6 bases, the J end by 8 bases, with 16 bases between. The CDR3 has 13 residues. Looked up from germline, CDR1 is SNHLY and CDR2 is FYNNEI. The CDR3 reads CASRDGPLRGYTF. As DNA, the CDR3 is TGTGCCAGCAGGGATGGGCCTTTACGGGGCTACACCTTC.

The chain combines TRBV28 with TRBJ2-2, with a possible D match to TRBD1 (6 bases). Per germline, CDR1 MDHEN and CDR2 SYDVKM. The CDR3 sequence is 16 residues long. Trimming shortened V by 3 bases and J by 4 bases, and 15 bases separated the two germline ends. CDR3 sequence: CASSFYPGVSTGELFF. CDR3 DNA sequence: TGTGCCAGCAGTTTCTACCCAGGGGTGTCCACCGGGGAGCTGTTTTTT.